The 27 T cell receptor beta chains reported below all come from one sample, sequenced in a study of naive and memory T cell subsets. Amplification of ligated cDNA took four PCR rounds with SP2 and nested alpha and beta constant primers. TCRdb re-analysed the 5' RACE reads in MiXCR, keeping a single row per CDR3 protein. This table holds over 45,000 distinct CDR3 sequences, approximately 4.5% found once. An oligonucleotide containing a UMI was ligated to the 3' end of TCR cDNA. These receptors were taken from a female donor in good health.

This clonotype was detected ten times or more. The chain carries TRBV6-2 or TRBV6-3 and TRBJ2-1, with 8 bases that match TRBD2. The J segment lost 6 bases and the V segment lost 7 bases, leaving 32 bases of the junction unmatched. Germline V lookup: CDR1 MNHEY, CDR2 SVGEGT. The length of the CDR3 is 22 residues. The CDR3 sequence is CASTPLYELWLAGSQTPNEQFF. CDR3 in DNA: TGTGCCAGCACCCCACTGTACGAACTGTGGCTAGCGGGTTCACAAACCCCCAATGAGCAGTTCTTC.

This clonotype was found many times. For the CDR3, the DNA is TGTGCCAGCATTACTAGGGGCCCGTACTACGAGCAGTACTTC. Encoded protein: CASITRGPYYEQYF. The V and J genes are TRBV6-1 and TRBJ2-7; tentatively, D is TRBD1 or TRBD2 (5 bases each). Trimming cost V 7 bases and J 3 bases, with 16 bases left between them. CDR1 and CDR2 from the germline V gene are MNHNS and SASEGT. This CDR3 contains 14 residues.

This clonotype was seen repeatedly, ten times or more. The V and J genes are TRBV29-1 and TRBJ2-3; no definite D call. Trimming shortened V by 0 bases and J by 5 bases, and 12 bases separated the two germline ends. The germline CDR1 and CDR2 sequences are SQVTM and ANQGSEA. The CDR3 runs 14 residues. The CDR3 DNA reads as TGCAGCGTTGAAGATGAGGTGATGGGAGATACGCAGTATTTT. This translates into CSVEDEVMGDTQYF.

This clonotype was counted at least ten times. V usage is TRBV19 and J usage is TRBJ2-1; D remains ambiguous. V lost 3 bases to trimming and J lost 4 bases, with 16 bases between them. There are 16 residues in the CDR3. Germline-derived CDR1 and CDR2 are LNHDA and SQIVND (reference sequence). The CDR3 DNA reads as TGTGCCAGTAGTATTGTAGCTACCACCAGGTACAATGAGCAGTTCTTC. Amino acid sequence: CASSIVATTRYNEQFF.

With regard to this clonotype: Being one base from a much bigger clone, this may be a read error. V gene TRBV10-3 combines with J gene TRBJ1-1; tentatively, D is TRBD1 (5 bases). The CDR3 totals 14 residues. CDR1 and CDR2 (germline): ENHRY, SYGVKD. The CDR3: CAISDGAGRTEALF. In DNA form, the CDR3 reads TGTGCCATCAGTGACGGCGCAGGGAGGACTGAAGCTCTCTTT.

This chain joins TRBV3-1 and TRBJ2-2; D might be TRBD2 (6 bases). V was cut by 4 bases and J by 4 bases, with 22 bases left in between. Germline V gives CDR1 LGHDT, CDR2 YNNKEL (reference sequence). The CDR3 has 18 amino acids. CDR3 region: CASSPPLRGLRRTGELFF. For the CDR3, the DNA is TGTGCCAGCAGCCCCCCCTTGAGGGGACTCCGACGCACCGGGGAGCTGTTTTTT.

Ten or more counts support this clonotype. The V call is TRBV28, the J call TRBJ2-1, with TRBD2 matching 7 bases. Losses at the gene ends were 2 bases for V and 3 bases for J; bases not matched to a gene: 7. Germline lookup yields CDR1 MDHEN and CDR2 SYDVKM. CDR3 length: 16 residues. The CDR3 sequence: CASSLIKRGYYNEQFF. The CDR3 coding sequence is TGTGCCAGCAGTTTAATTAAGCGGGGCTACTACAATGAGCAGTTCTTC.

The chain couples TRBV7-9 to TRBJ1-2; the D gene is possibly TRBD1 (5 bases). Germline loops: CDR1 SEHNR, CDR2 FQNEAQ (reference sequence). The CDR3 sequence is 13 residues long. V lost 4 bases to trimming and J lost 6 bases, with 12 bases between them. The CDR3 DNA reads TGTGCCAGCAGCTATGGGACCGGAGATGGCTACACCTTC. Translation: CASSYGTGDGYTF.

This clonotype has ten or more counts. The rearrangement links TRBV29-1 to TRBJ1-2; D is perhaps TRBD1 (5 bases). V lost 3 bases and J 8 bases, leaving 10 bases between the germline ends. The CDR3 has 11 amino acids. The V gene's germline CDR1 is SQVTM and CDR2 ANQGSEA. CDR3 sequence: CSVDRAGGYTF. The CDR3 DNA reads as TGCAGCGTTGACAGGGCGGGAGGCTACACCTTC.

This chain links TRBV30 with TRBJ1-1, with 8 positions matching TRBD1. CDR3 length equals 12 residues. J gave up 10 bases and V 1 base, and 5 bases lay outside the gene matches. Germline CDR1 is GTSNPN and CDR2 is SVGIG (reference sequence). The CDR3 loop reads CAWSGTGYVAFF. CDR3 coding DNA: TGTGCCTGGAGTGGGACAGGGTACGTAGCTTTCTTT.

This clonotype was recorded at least ten times. The chain has TRBV28 and TRBJ2-6; 9 bases are a match to TRBD2. V gave up 3 bases and J gave up 0 bases; unmatched junction bases: 6. The CDR3 has 18 amino acids. Germline V gives CDR1 MDHEN, CDR2 SYDVKM. The CDR3: CASSLGAGGVSGANVLTF. CDR3 bases: TGTGCCAGCAGTTTGGGTGCGGGAGGGGTCTCTGGGGCCAACGTCCTGACTTTC.

This clonotype was seen ten or more times. The chain employs TRBV10-3 and TRBJ2-1; unclear D gene. The CDR3 is 16 amino acids. The V end lost 0 bases, the J end lost 0 bases, and 9 bases lay between the germline ends. Germline CDR1 ENHRY, CDR2 SYGVKD. For the CDR3, the DNA is TGTGCCATCAGTGAGTCGAGTGGGGACTCCTACAATGAGCAGTTCTTC. Translating gives CAISESSGDSYNEQFF.

This clonotype was seen a few times. The genes are TRBV6-2 or TRBV6-3 and TRBJ2-1; 10 nucleotides align to TRBD2. The CDR3 contains 15 residues. Germline V CDR1 and CDR2: MNHEY, SVGEGT. The V and J ends lost 6 bases and 6 bases, in that order; junction bases with no gene match: 8. The CDR3 nucleotides read TGTGCCAGCAGACCACTAGCGGGGTATTCCAATGAGCAGTTCTTC. It codes for CASRPLAGYSNEQFF.

At least ten counts were recorded for this clonotype. The rearrangement links TRBV2 to TRBJ1-5; 8 positions agree with TRBD1. The CDR3 is 15 amino acids. Germline V gene data show CDR1 as SNHLY and CDR2 as FYNNEI. V lost 6 bases and J lost 5; bases outside the gene matches: 9. The CDR3 nucleotides are TGTGCCAGCAGACCCGGACAGGGTAGGGATCAGCCCCAGCATTTT. Amino acid sequence: CASRPGQGRDQPQHF. The full variable domain, rest sourced from reference TRBV2 and TRBJ1-5, is EPEVTQTPSHQVTQMGQEVILRCVPISNHLYFYWYRQILGQKVEFLVSFYNNEISEKSEIFDDQFSVERPDGSNFTLKIRSTKLEDSAMYFCASRPGQGRDQPQHFGDGTRLSIL.

This clonotype has a handful of counts. A much larger clone sits a single nucleotide away, making a read error possible. The chain has TRBV28 and TRBJ1-1, with D hard to call. Trimming pared 3 bases from V and 8 bases from J, leaving 10 bases between. CDR3 length: 12 residues. Germline V gives CDR1 MDHEN, CDR2 SYDVKM. This CDR3 is CASSFGAKEAFF. In DNA, the CDR3 is TGTGCCAGCAGTTTCGGAGCCAAAGAAGCTTTCTTT. The full variable domain, rest sourced from reference TRBV28 and TRBJ1-1, is DVKVTQSSRYLVKRTGEKVFLECVQDMDHENMFWYRQDPGLGLRLIYFSYDVKMKEKGDIPEGYSVSREKKERFSLILESASTNQTSMYLCASSFGAKEAFFGQGTRLTVV.

This clonotype was detected many times. V gene TRBV7-8 combines with J gene TRBJ2-3; D is unresolved. The ends were cut back, 0 bases at V and 0 bases at J, with 7 bases in the middle. The length of the CDR3 is 15 residues. The germline gives CDR1 SGHVS, CDR2 FQNEAQ. CDR3 DNA sequence: TGTGCCAGCAGCTTAGCGGGCCTTAGCACAGATACGCAGTATTTT. Translating it yields CASSLAGLSTDTQYF.

At least ten counts were recorded for this clonotype. The chain recombines TRBV5-4 with TRBJ2-2; D gene ambiguous. The V gene's germline CDR1 is SGHNT and CDR2 YYREEE (reference sequence). With 2 bases removed from V and 0 bases from J, the gap between germline ends came to 5 bases. The CDR3 spans 14 residues. CDR3 residues: CASSFETNTGELFF. CDR3 in DNA: TGTGCCAGCAGCTTCGAAACGAACACCGGGGAGCTGTTTTTT.

The V gene is TRBV5-1, the J gene TRBJ2-3; 7 bases are a match to TRBD1. The CDR3 sequence is 15 residues long. Trimming cost V 2 bases and J 1 base; bases outside gene matches: 4. Germline values: CDR1 SGHRS, CDR2 YFSETQ. The CDR3 sequence: CASSLGTARTDTQYF. In nucleotides, the CDR3 is TGCGCCAGCAGCTTAGGGACAGCGCGCACAGATACGCAGTATTTT.

V usage is TRBV4-1 and J usage is TRBJ2-1; 11 bases match TRBD2. Germline trimming cut 3 bases from V and 7 bases from J; bases unmatched to any gene: 14. Germline CDR1 MGHRA, CDR2 YSYEKL. The CDR3 totals 18 residues. Written as DNA, the CDR3 is TGCGCCAGCAGCCAGGGATTACCTAGCGGGAGGTCTAGGAATGAGCAGTTCTTC. It encodes CASSQGLPSGRSRNEQFF.

This chain joins TRBV28 and TRBJ2-2, with D possibly TRBD2 on 5 matching bases. This CDR3 is 15 amino acids long. The V gene's germline CDR1 is MDHEN and CDR2 SYDVKM. Trimming took off 4 bases at V and 1 base at J, with 10 bases between the two ends. CDR3 in amino acids: CASSSPRGNTGELFF. As DNA, the CDR3 is TGTGCCAGCAGTTCCCCCCGGGGGAACACCGGGGAGCTGTTTTTT.

This clonotype was detected ten times or more. The chain couples TRBV29-1 to TRBJ1-1; maybe TRBD1 (5 bases). CDR1 is SQVTM and CDR2 is ANQGSEA in the germline V gene. This CDR3 contains 12 residues. Trimming stripped 7 bases from V and 4 bases from J, with 13 bases between. CDR3 in DNA: TGCAGCGGAATGCAGGGTGGCACTGAAGCTTTCTTT. This translates into CSGMQGGTEAFF.

This clonotype was seen at least ten times. The CDR3 coding sequence is TGTGCCAGCAGCCTAAGGGATAGCGGGCAAGAGACCCAGTACTTC. Amino acid sequence: CASSLRDSGQETQYF. The chain links TRBV4-2 to TRBJ2-5, with TRBD2 matching over 7 bases. Losses at the gene ends were 4 bases for V and 2 bases for J; bases not matched to a gene: 7. The germline V gene has CDR1 LGHNA and CDR2 YNFKEQ. This CDR3 contains 15 residues.

This clonotype was seen at least ten times. The chain links TRBV7-6 to TRBJ2-3; D perhaps matches TRBD2 (6 bases). The CDR3 runs to 14 residues. CDR1 and CDR2 from the germline V gene are SGHVS and FNYEAQ. V shed 7 bases and J shed 1 base, with 12 bases lying between them. CDR3 coding DNA: TGTGCCAGCACTACATGGGGGGGCACAGATACGCAGTATTTT. It codes for CASTTWGGTDTQYF.

This clonotype was found many times. The rearrangement uses TRBV21-1 and TRBJ2-6; the D call in the table, TRBD1, was not verified against the DNA. TRBV21-1 is a pseudogene locus. The CDR3 totals 21 residues. The CDR3 DNA follows: TGTGCCAGCAGCTTAGATGGTGGACGGGCAGGGACGACCTCTGGGGCCAACGTCCTGACTTTC. It specifies CASSLDGGRAGTTSGANVLTF.

This clonotype was counted ten times or more. The chain links TRBV7-9 to TRBJ2-7; 9 nucleotides agree with TRBD2. The V and J ends lost 1 base and 3 bases, in that order; junction bases with no gene match: 4. Germline V CDR1 and CDR2: SEHNR, FQNEAQ (reference sequence). There are 15 residues in the CDR3. For the CDR3, the DNA is TGTGCCAGCAGCTTAGAATCAGCGGGGGGCTACGAGCAGTACTTC. Its translation is CASSLESAGGYEQYF. Full variable domain (rest looked up from reference TRBV7-9 and TRBJ2-7): DTGVSQNPRHKITKRGQNVTFRCDPISEHNRLYWYRQTLGQGPEFLTYFQNEAQLEKSRLLSDRFSAERPKGSFSTLEIQRTEQGDSAMYLCASSLESAGGYEQYFGPGTRLTVT.

There are many counts of this clonotype. The chain recombines TRBV14 with TRBJ1-6; the D gene is possibly TRBD1 (5 bases). CDR1 is SGHDN and CDR2 is FVKESK in the germline V gene. The CDR3 loop spans 14 amino acids. V lost 1 base to trimming and J lost 10 bases, with 11 bases between them. The CDR3 reads CASSQGTSGSPLHF. The CDR3 bases are TGTGCCAGCAGCCAAGGGACATCGGGCTCACCCCTCCACTTT.

This clonotype has at least ten counts. This chain uses TRBV18 with TRBJ2-1; 10 nucleotides align to TRBD2. Germline V gene data show CDR1 as KGHSH and CDR2 as LQKENI. V trimming: 3 bases; J trimming: 9 bases; junction bases outside the gene matches: 8. The CDR3 is made up of 15 amino acids. CDR3 nucleotides: TGTGCCAGCTCACCCGTAGCGGGAGGCCCCCGTGAGCAGTTCTTC. The encoded protein is CASSPVAGGPREQFF.